Listed below are T cell receptor beta chains from one sample, sequenced in a study of blood T cell repertoires in COVID-19. TCRdb's copy holds only in-frame clones and misses some; the assay was immunoSEQ multiplex PCR. The table lists about 330,000 clones, about 87% of them singletons, with over 4.5% in the top ten. Sequenced sample: PBMCs or T cells enriched from blood (not recorded which). The receptor source for this set is a man aged 25 to 40 who had recovered from COVID-19. Both conserved end residues are part of each CDR3. A D gene is named only where the DNA matches it firmly. Clone size, where shown, is once, few, many, or a class for clones that have expanded.

10,TRBJ2-1,TRBV20-1,NA,NA,TGCAGTGCTACAAACAATGAGCAGTTCTTC,CSATNNEQFF
14,TRBJ2-1,TRBV19,once,NA,TGTGCCAGTAGCTCCCCAGGGCCGAGGAATGAGCAGTTCTTC,CASSSPGPRNEQFF
15,TRBJ2-3,TRBV10-1,NA,NA,TGCGCCAGCAGTGTTCGGGAAGGGGGAATAGATACGCAGTATTTT,CASSVREGGIDTQYF
15,TRBJ2-5,TRBV5-1,NA,NA,TGCGCCAGCAGATTGGTCCGGGTTCCCCAAGAGACCCAGTACTTC,CASRLVRVPQETQYF
13,TRBJ2-3,TRBV19,once,NA,TGTGCCAGTAGTTCACAGGGCACAGATACGCAGTATTTT,CASSSQGTDTQYF
14,TRBJ2-7,TRBV27,NA,TRBD2,TGTGCCAGCAGTAATCTAGCGGGCTCCTACGAGCAGTACTTC,CASSNLAGSYEQYF
14,TRBJ2-2,TRBV5-1,NA,NA,TGCGCCAGCAGCCCCGGGGGTTCTACCGGGGAGCTGTTTTTT,CASSPGGSTGELFF
14,TRBJ1-2,TRBV5-4,NA,NA,TGTGCCAGCAGCCCCGGACAGATTCTCTATGGCTACACCTTC,CASSPGQILYGYTF
13,TRBJ1-1,TRBV5-6,NA,NA,TGTGCCAGCAGCCCAGGACTCCGCACTGAAGCTTTCTTT,CASSPGLRTEAFF
18,TRBJ1-6,TRBV5-1,NA,NA,TGCGCCAGCAGCTTCGTATCTCTCCCCGGGGGAATTAATTCACCCCTCCACTTT,CASSFVSLPGGINSPLHF
13,TRBJ1-1,TRBV14,NA,NA,TGTGCCAGCAGCCAAGATAGTTGGACTGAAGCTTTCTTT,CASSQDSWTEAFF
15,TRBJ1-1,TRBV6-5,NA,NA,TGTGCCAGCAGCCCGACAGGACCTATGAACACTGAAGCTTTCTTT,CASSPTGPMNTEAFF
13,TRBJ2-7,TRBV5-1,NA,NA,TGCGCCAGCAGCTTCAGGGGTATGAACGAGCAGTACTTC,CASSFRGMNEQYF
13,TRBJ2-5,TRBV2,once,NA,TGTGCCAGCAGTGAGTCTTGGGCGGAGACCCAGTACTTC,CASSESWAETQYF
14,TRBJ1-5,TRBV2,NA,TRBD1,TGTGCCAGCAGCTCCGAGCAGGGGGGTCAGCCCCAGCATTTT,CASSSEQGGQPQHF
15,TRBJ1-2,TRBV2,NA,TRBD1,TGTGCCAGCAGTGAATGGGGGCAGGGGGCCGAGGGCTACACCTTC,CASSEWGQGAEGYTF
12,TRBJ1-2,TRBV12-3/TRBV12-4,NA,TRBD1,TGTGCCAGCAGTCGACAGGGGAATGGCTACACCTTC,CASSRQGNGYTF
17,TRBJ2-3,TRBV5-5,NA,TRBD2,TGTGCCAGCAGCTTCCCGGGACTAGCGGCGCACACAGATACGCAGTATTTT,CASSFPGLAAHTDTQYF
14,TRBJ1-2,TRBV5-1,NA,NA,TGCGCCAGCAGCTTTTACAGGGAGAACTATGGCTACACCTTC,CASSFYRENYGYTF
15,TRBJ1-1,TRBV21-1,NA,NA,TGTGCCAGCAGCAAAGTCGGCAGGGGATTGGGTGAAGCTTTCTTT,CASSKVGRGLGEAFF
18,TRBJ2-4,TRBV5-1,NA,TRBD2,TGCGCCAGCAGCTTGACTAGCGGGGGGGTACTAGCCAAAAACATTCAGTACTTC,CASSLTSGGVLAKNIQYF
15,TRBJ2-2,TRBV7-6,NA,TRBD2,TGTGCCAGCAGCTTGAGCGGGGGAAACACCGGGGAGCTGTTTTTT,CASSLSGGNTGELFF
16,TRBJ1-1,TRBV18,NA,NA,TGTGCCAGCTCACCACTCGCAGGGTCTGGGAACACTGAAGCTTTCTTT,CASSPLAGSGNTEAFF
17,TRBJ2-1,TRBV2,NA,NA,TGTGCCAGCAGTGATCCCCGCGACAGGGGAGGGTTCAATGAGCAGTTCTTC,CASSDPRDRGGFNEQFF
13,TRBJ2-7,TRBV2,NA,TRBD1,TGTGCCAGCAGAGAACAGGGGATCCACGAGCAGTACTTC,CASREQGIHEQYF
11,TRBJ2-5,TRBV20-1,NA,TRBD1,TGCAGTGCGGACAGGCAAGAGACCCAGTACTTC,CSADRQETQYF
15,TRBJ1-2,TRBV7-8,NA,NA,TGTGCCAGCAGCCCACGGGGGGGAGCGGACTATGGCTACACCTTC,CASSPRGGADYGYTF
13,TRBJ1-2,TRBV7-9,NA,NA,TGTGCCAGCAGCTTAGCGGGGAGTACTGGCTACACCTTC,CASSLAGSTGYTF
17,TRBJ2-3,TRBV10-1,NA,TRBD2,TGCGCCAGCAGTGAGTCGGAAGCGGGGGGGACCGGGGATACGCAGTATTTT,CASSESEAGGTGDTQYF
16,TRBJ2-1,TRBV5-1,NA,TRBD2,TGCGCCAGCAGCATACTAGCGCTCAGCTCCTACAATGAGCAGTTCTTC,CASSILALSSYNEQFF
15,TRBJ1-4,TRBV5-1,NA,NA,TGCGCCAGCAGCTTGGGGAGCTTCTTTAATGAAAAACTGTTTTTT,CASSLGSFFNEKLFF
12,TRBJ1-1,TRBV6-5,NA,TRBD1,TGTGCCAGCAGGACAGGGACGACTGAAGCTTTCTTT,CASRTGTTEAFF
13,TRBJ1-1,TRBV27,once,NA,TGTGCCAGCAGCCCCCTCGGGGTCACTGAAGCTTTCTTT,CASSPLGVTEAFF
13,TRBJ1-5,TRBV6-5,NA,NA,TGTGCCAGCAGTCCCTTAGACAATCAGCCCCAGCATTTT,CASSPLDNQPQHF
11,TRBJ2-5,TRBV20-1,few,NA,TGCAGTGCTGGGGACATAAAGACCCAGTACTTC,CSAGDIKTQYF
17,TRBJ2-3,TRBV7-3,NA,NA,TGTGCCAGCAGCTTAAGCGGGGGCCCGGCTCGCACAGATACGCAGTATTTT,CASSLSGGPARTDTQYF
16,TRBJ2-1,TRBV27,NA,NA,TGTGCCAGCAGTCCTAGAGGCGGGGTGGCCTACAATGAGCAGTTCTTC,CASSPRGGVAYNEQFF
16,TRBJ2-5,TRBV25-1,NA,NA,TGTGCCAGCAGTGAAAAAAGTAGGGGGGGCGGGGAGACCCAGTACTTC,CASSEKSRGGGETQYF
15,TRBJ1-3,TRBV11-2,NA,NA,TGTGCCAGCAGCCTCGGGACAAGCTCTGGAAACACCATATATTTT,CASSLGTSSGNTIYF
12,TRBJ2-2,TRBV2,NA,TRBD1,TGTGCCAGCAGCATCAGGGGGCCTGAGCTGTTTTTT,CASSIRGPELFF
13,TRBJ2-7,TRBV11-2,NA,NA,TGTGCCAGCAGCTCCACAAGCTCCTACGAGCAGTACTTC,CASSSTSSYEQYF
16,TRBJ2-1,TRBV4-1,NA,TRBD2,TGCGCCAGCAGCTTACAAAGTGTCGGGGGGTTCCCTGAGCAGTTCTTC,CASSLQSVGGFPEQFF